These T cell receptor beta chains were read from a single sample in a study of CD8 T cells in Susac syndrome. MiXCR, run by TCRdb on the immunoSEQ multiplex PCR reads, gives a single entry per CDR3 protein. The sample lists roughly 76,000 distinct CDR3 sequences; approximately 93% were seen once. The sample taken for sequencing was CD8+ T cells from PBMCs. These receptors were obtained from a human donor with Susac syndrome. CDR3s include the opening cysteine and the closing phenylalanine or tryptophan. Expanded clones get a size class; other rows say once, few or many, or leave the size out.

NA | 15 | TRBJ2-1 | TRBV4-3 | CASSYGTGTYNEQFF
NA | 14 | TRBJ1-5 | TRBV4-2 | CASSERNLNQPQHF
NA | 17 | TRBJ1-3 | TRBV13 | CASSLGSGERSGNTIYF
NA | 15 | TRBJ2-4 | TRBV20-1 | CSAESGEEAKNIQYF
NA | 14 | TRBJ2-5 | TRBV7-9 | CASSLAARQETQYF
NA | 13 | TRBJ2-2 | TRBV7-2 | CASSLMVTGELFF
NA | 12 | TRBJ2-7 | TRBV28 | CASSTTIYEQYF
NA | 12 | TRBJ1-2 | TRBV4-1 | CASSQGADGYTF
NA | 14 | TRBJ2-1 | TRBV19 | CASRGTGSYNEQFF
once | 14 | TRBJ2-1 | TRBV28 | CASSLTGDGNEQFF
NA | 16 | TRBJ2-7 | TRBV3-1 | CASSQGVGTASYEQYF
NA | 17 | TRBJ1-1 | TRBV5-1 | CASSLWPEGFSNTEAFF
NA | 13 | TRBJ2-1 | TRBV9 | CASSQAGGDEQFF
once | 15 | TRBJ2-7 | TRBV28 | CASSLWGQGSYEQYF
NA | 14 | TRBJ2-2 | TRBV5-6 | CASSLGARSGELFF
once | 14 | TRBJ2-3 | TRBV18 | CASSPRTVSDTQYF
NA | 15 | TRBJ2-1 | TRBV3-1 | CASSDPAGAYNEQFF
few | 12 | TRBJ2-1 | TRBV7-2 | CASSSQAYEQFF
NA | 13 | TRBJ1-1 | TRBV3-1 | CASSRDSGTEAFF
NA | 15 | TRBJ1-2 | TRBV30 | CAWRPGLLWGYGYTF
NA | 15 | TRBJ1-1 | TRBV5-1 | CASSLYTGENTEAFF
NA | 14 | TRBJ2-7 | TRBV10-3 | CAIRPTGDRAGQYF
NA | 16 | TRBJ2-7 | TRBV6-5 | CASSYGERQAGHEQYF
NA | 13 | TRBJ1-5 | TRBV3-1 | CASSYGTDQPQHF
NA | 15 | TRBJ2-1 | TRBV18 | CASSPGLAGYNEQFF
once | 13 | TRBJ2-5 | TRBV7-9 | CASSSRGPETQYF
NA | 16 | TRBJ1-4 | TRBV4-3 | CASSQDSRKLGKKLFF
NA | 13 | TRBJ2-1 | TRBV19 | CASRLAGSNEQFF
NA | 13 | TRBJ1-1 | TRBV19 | CASSRDLETKAFF
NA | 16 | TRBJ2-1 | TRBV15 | CATSRERGTSGNEQFF
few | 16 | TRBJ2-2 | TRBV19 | CASSIRPGPNTGELFF
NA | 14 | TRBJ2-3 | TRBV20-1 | CSARDRLITDTQYF